These 20 T cell receptor beta chains came from one sample sequenced in a study of glioma-infiltrating T cells. The iRepertoire nested amplicon-rescue multiplex PCR amplified TCR alpha and beta CDR3s from RNA. TCRdb reprocessed the multiplex PCR reads with MiXCR, giving one entry per CDR3 protein. Altogether some 90,000 distinct CDR3 sequences are present, roughly 40% being singletons, with the ten largest covering more than 30%. Sequencing was carried out using glioma tissue, nonneoplastic brain tissue, or PBMCs (not recorded which). All receptors come from a human donor with low-grade glioma or glioblastoma, undergoing nonglioma brain surgery, or in good health (not recorded which).

This clonotype was observed at least ten times. This chain uses TRBV7-3 with TRBJ2-5, with D uncertain. The CDR3 is made up of 13 amino acids. Trimming took off 6 bases at V and 2 bases at J, with 10 bases between the two ends. Germline CDR1 reads SGHTA; CDR2 reads FQGTGA. The CDR3 bases are TGTGCCAGCAGTCCGACTGTACAAGAGACCCAGTACTTC. Amino acids: CASSPTVQETQYF. The full variable domain, with the rest looked up from reference TRBV7-3 and TRBJ2-5, is GAGVSQTPSNKVTEKGKYVELRCDPISGHTALYWYRQSLGQGPEFLIYFQGTGAADDSGLPNDRFFAVRPEGSVSTLKIQRTERGDSAVYLCASSPTVQETQYFGPGTRLLVL.

A word on this clonotype: It may be a read error: a sequence one base away is much more abundant. The chain combines TRBV2 with TRBJ2-7; 10 positions agree with TRBD2. The CDR3 has 16 amino acids. V trimming: 8 bases; J trimming: 4 bases; junction bases outside the gene matches: 14. Germline V gives CDR1 SNHLY, CDR2 FYNNEI. CDR3 region: CASVRSSGRERYEQYF. CDR3 coding DNA: TGTGCCAGCGTGAGGTCGAGCGGGAGGGAACGGTACGAGCAGTACTTC.

On this clonotype: At one end the junction does not follow the germline gene, possibly because of a read error. The rearrangement uses TRBV2 and TRBJ1-5; D perhaps matches TRBD1 (5 bases). There are 16 residues in the CDR3. Germline CDR1 and CDR2: SNHLY and FYNNEI. Here the CDR3 reads CASGLLATRGNQPHHF. DNA for the CDR3: TGTGCCAGCGGTCTGCTGGCGACTCGGGGCAATCAGCCCCATCATTTT.

In this sample, this clonotype turned up once. The chain uses TRBV29-1 and TRBJ2-1; TRBD2 matches at 13 bases. Germline V gene data show CDR1 as SQVTM and CDR2 as ANQGSEA. This CDR3 is 19 amino acids long. The ends lost 1 base at V and 0 bases at J; junction bases unmatched: 9. CDR3 protein: CSVEATTSGRTYSYNEQFF. The CDR3 region has the DNA TGCAGCGTTGAAGCAACGACTAGCGGGAGGACCTACTCCTACAATGAGCAGTTCTTC.

In its sample, this clonotype was seen a few times. Being one base from a much bigger clone, this may be a read error. V usage is TRBV29-1 and J usage is TRBJ2-7, with D possibly matching TRBD2 (6 bases). CDR1 and CDR2 (germline): SQVTM, ANQGSEA. Trimming removed 4 bases from V and 7 bases from J, with 11 bases in between. The CDR3 is made up of 11 amino acids. CDR3 protein: CSVGAGNEQYF. The CDR3 nucleotides read TGCAGCGTTGGAGCGGGTAATGAGCAGTACTTC.

This clonotype was seen ten or more times. V gene TRBV29-1 combines with J gene TRBJ2-2, with TRBD1 as a possible D gene (6 bases). The CDR3 length is 14 residues. Germline V gene lookup returns CDR1 SQVTM and CDR2 ANQGSEA. V shed 8 bases and J shed 2 bases, with 15 bases lying between them. The CDR3 reads CSTFGTLNTGELFF. The CDR3, as DNA: TGCAGCACATTCGGGACATTAAACACCGGGGAGCTGTTTTTT.

This clonotype was seen at least ten times. J is TRBJ2-3 and V is TRBV7-2; weak D call: TRBD2 (5 bases). Germline CDR1 SGHTA, CDR2 FQGNSA. V was cut by 2 bases and J by 3 bases, with 9 bases left in between. CDR3 length: 14 amino acids. The CDR3 DNA sequence: TGTGCCAGCAGCTTAAATAGCGTAACAGATACGCAGTATTTT. Its protein is CASSLNSVTDTQYF.

Many counts were recorded for this clonotype. The rearrangement joins TRBV7-3 to TRBJ2-2; 9 bases are shared with TRBD1. Unmatched junction bases numbered 6, after V lost 6 bases and J lost 4 bases. The CDR3 runs 15 residues. Germline V CDR1 and CDR2: SGHTA, FQGTGA. DNA of the CDR3: TGTGCCAGCAGTGCCGGGACAGGGACCACCGGGGAGCTGTTTTTT. Amino acid sequence: CASSAGTGTTGELFF.

On this clonotype: Likely a read error: the CDR3 ends without its conserved phenylalanine or tryptophan. The rearrangement joins TRBV27 to TRBJ2-7, with 11 bases that match TRBD2. The germline CDR1 and CDR2 sequences are MNHEY and SMNVEV (reference sequence). Losses at the gene ends were 5 bases for V and 5 bases for J; bases not matched to a gene: 14. CDR3 length: 17 residues. DNA for the CDR3: TGTGCCAGCAGTACTTCCGGGAGTAGCGGGGGGGCGGACGAGCAGTACTTA. This encodes CASSTSGSSGGADEQYL.

This clonotype was seen repeatedly, ten times or more. The chain recombines TRBV7-3 with TRBJ2-1; TRBD2 agrees at 7 bases. J lost 10 bases, V lost 5 bases, and 8 bases had no gene match. The CDR3 spans 13 residues. Looked up from germline, CDR1 is SGHTA and CDR2 is FQGTGA. The CDR3 nucleotides are TGTGCCAGCAGCCCGAGACCAGCGGGGGAGCAGTTCTTC. Amino acid sequence: CASSPRPAGEQFF.

Only a few counts were recorded for this clonotype. As the CDR3 is not closed by the conserved phenylalanine or tryptophan, this likely results from a read error. The chain has TRBV27 and TRBJ1-1, with 9 bases identical to TRBD1. CDR3 length equals 14 residues. The V gene end was trimmed by 6 bases and the J gene end by 4 bases; junction bases not matched to a gene: 6. From germline, CDR1 is MNHEY and CDR2 SMNVEV (reference sequence). The CDR3 spells CASRRDRESTEAFS. In nucleotides, the CDR3 is TGTGCCAGCAGGAGGGACAGGGAGAGCACTGAAGCTTTCTCT.

This clonotype was counted at least ten times. CDR3 DNA: TGTGCCAGCAGCTTAGATCAGGTCGGGAATGAGCAGTTCTTC. Its protein product is CASSLDQVGNEQFF. The chain is built from TRBV11-2 and TRBJ2-1, with D unclear. The CDR3 consists of 14 residues. The V gene lost 0 bases and the J gene lost 7 bases, with 10 bases spanning the gap. Germline V lookup: CDR1 SGHAT, CDR2 FQNNGV.

This clonotype showed up many times. The V and J genes are TRBV14 and TRBJ2-7; D not resolved. CDR1 is SGHDN, CDR2 FVKESK, per germline. The CDR3 spans 13 residues. Trimming removed 1 base at V and 3 bases at J, with 7 bases between. CDR3 protein: CASSQGLLYEQYF. Written as DNA, the CDR3 is TGTGCCAGCAGCCAAGGACTCCTCTACGAGCAGTACTTC. The full variable domain, rest sourced from reference TRBV14 and TRBJ2-7, is EAGVTQFPSHSVIEKGQTVTLRCDPISGHDNLYWYRRVMGKEIKFLLHFVKESKQDESGMPNNRFLAERTGGTYSTLKVQPAELEDSGVYFCASSQGLLYEQYFGPGTRLTVT.

In regard to this clonotype: The junction departs from the called germline gene at one end, perhaps through a read error. The chain is built from TRBV20-1 and TRBJ2-6; maybe TRBD1 (5 bases). CDR3 length: 13 amino acids. Germline V gene sequence: CDR1 DFQATT, CDR2 SNEGSKA (reference sequence). CDR3 sequence reads: CSARTPGANVLIF. CDR3 coding DNA: TGCAGTGCTAGGACCCCTGGGGCCAACGTCCTGATTTTC.

The chain combines TRBV18 with TRBJ1-4; no clear D. The last part of the DNA fits TRBJ1-6 better; the J call may be wrong. Germline CDR1 reads KGHSH; CDR2 reads LQKENI. The CDR3 runs to 8 residues. DNA for the CDR3: TGTGCCAGCTCACCCCTCCACTTT. Translation: CASSPLHF.

A note on this clonotype: Being one base from a much bigger clone, this may be a read error. The rearrangement links TRBV3-1 to TRBJ2-1; 15 nucleotides align to TRBD2. This CDR3 spans 13 amino acids. CDR1 and CDR2 from the germline V gene are LGHDT and YNNKEL (reference sequence). The CDR3 bases are TGTTCCAGCCAAGGACTAGCGGGGGGGGCACTATTCTTC. It encodes CSSQGLAGGALFF.

The sample holds many counts of this clonotype. The chain carries TRBV12-3 or TRBV12-4 and TRBJ2-1; 13 bases align to TRBD2. CDR3 size: 17 residues. J lost 9 bases, V lost 1 base, and 9 bases had no gene match. CDR3 sequence: CASSLEFGTSGTGEQFF. The CDR3 region has the DNA TGTGCCAGCAGTTTAGAGTTTGGGACTAGCGGGACCGGTGAGCAGTTCTTC.

On this clonotype: The junction does not match germline at one end; this may be a read error. The V call is TRBV5-6, the J call TRBJ1-6; 10 nucleotides match TRBD1. CDR1 SGHDT and CDR2 YYEEEE come from the germline V gene. This CDR3 region has 16 residues. The CDR3 here is CASSPRRTGGNSPLNF. In DNA, the CDR3 is TGTGCCAGCAGCCCAAGAAGGACAGGGGGGAATTCACCCCTCAACTTT.

This clonotype was observed at least ten times. The chain has TRBV3-1 and TRBJ2-1; 11 bases are shared with TRBD2. Germline V gene lookup returns CDR1 LGHDT and CDR2 YNNKEL (reference sequence). V lost 6 bases and J lost 2; bases outside the gene matches: 3. The CDR3 is made up of 15 amino acids. CDR3 residues: CASSLSGGAYNEQFF. In DNA, the CDR3 is TGTGCCAGCAGTCTTAGCGGGGGGGCCTACAATGAGCAGTTCTTC.

This clonotype was counted a single time. One end of the junction fails to match germline, which may point to a read error. This chain links TRBV6-2 or TRBV6-3 with TRBJ1-1, with D perhaps matching TRBD1 (5 bases). The CDR3 contains 14 residues. Germline CDR1 is MNHEY and CDR2 is SVGEGT. CDR3: CARSSGWGKTEAFF. CDR3 nucleotides: TGTGCCAGAAGTTCCGGATGGGGGAAAACTGAAGCTTTCTTT.